The clone carrying this TCR beta chain was picked up a small number of times. The sample is drawn from a study of neoadjuvant anti-PD-1 for oral cavity cancer. The V end was cut by 1 base, the J end by 6 bases, with 9 bases between. The CDR3 loop spans 13 amino acids. CDR1 and CDR2 from the germline V gene are SGHAT and FQNNGV. Sequencing was performed with immunoSEQ multiplex PCR; in TCRdb, only in-frame clones are kept and a portion is missing. The table lists roughly 14,000 clones, 70% to 75% of them singletons, with 2.5% to 3% in the top ten. Time point noted: after neoadjuvant nivolumab, at surgical resection.

This chain joins TRBV11-2 and TRBJ1-2; D is undetermined. The TCR comes from a person aged 40 to 85 with oral cavity squamous cell carcinoma. The sequencing used PBMCs, collected after nivolumab (anti-PD-1) treatment. In nucleotides, the CDR3 is TGTGCCAGCAGCTTAGGGGCCGGGGATGGCTACACCTTC. Protein product: CASSLGAGDGYTF.